The clone carrying this T cell receptor beta chain showed up just once. What it binds is not known. The data derive from a study of Siglec-9 on CD8 T cells in melanoma. Study results and caveats: An effector memory CD8+ subset marked by Siglec-9 reportedly appeared to gather in melanoma.

CDR1 and CDR2 (germline): LNHDA, SQIVND (reference sequence). This CDR3 region has 14 residues. With V trimmed by 5 bases and J by 2 bases, 5 bases remained unmatched. TCRdb's table, derived via immunoSEQ multiplex PCR, lists solely in-frame clones and lacks some. Of about 36,000 clones listed, 80% to 85% are singletons. Sequenced material: Siglec-9- CD8+ T cells sorted from blood. The rearrangement links TRBV19 to TRBJ2-7; 8 bases are a match to TRBD1. The TCR was taken from a human donor in good health. In DNA, the CDR3 is TGTGCCAGTAGTGTAACAGGGGGTACCTACGAGCAGTACTTC. It specifies CASSVTGGTYEQYF. Based on the CDR3 plus reference TRBV19 and TRBJ2-7, the full variable domain is DGGITQSPKYLFRKEGQNVTLSCEQNLNHDAMYWYRQDPGQGLRLIYYSQIVNDFQKGDIAEGYSVSREKKESFPLTVTSAQKNPTAFYLCASSVTGGTYEQYFGPGTRLTVT.